The 15 T cell receptor beta chains listed next were all sequenced from one sample in a study of T cell responses to AZD1222 COVID-19 vaccine. This table comes from immunoSEQ multiplex PCR, and its TCRdb copy is limited to in-frame clones, with some not included. Altogether 65,000 to 70,000 clones are present, about 88% being singletons, with the ten largest covering about 8.2%. The sequencing used peripheral blood, collected on day 0 of AZD1222 vaccination. These receptors originate from an adult in good health.

The chain carries TRBV7-2 and TRBJ1-5; 8 positions match TRBD1. Germline CDR1 SGHTA, CDR2 FQGNSA. V shed 0 bases and J 0 bases; nucleotides not matched to a gene: 13. The CDR3 length is 20 residues. CDR3 coding DNA: TGTGCCAGCAGCTTAGCTCCCAAGACAGGGGCGAGGGGTAGCAATCAGCCCCAGCATTTT. Its translation is CASSLAPKTGARGSNQPQHF.

This chain uses TRBV6-1 with TRBJ1-5, with D maybe TRBD1 (6 bases). Germline CDR1 reads MNHNS; CDR2 reads SASEGT. The CDR3 consists of 15 residues. Trimming took off 3 bases at V and 5 bases at J, with 14 bases between the two ends. CDR3 residues: CASSEGDRPHQPQHF. The DNA of the CDR3 is TGTGCCAGCAGTGAGGGAGACAGGCCCCATCAGCCCCAGCATTTT.

The rearrangement uses TRBV10-3 and TRBJ1-2; TRBD1 matches 12 bases. Trimming removed 6 bases from V and 5 bases from J; junction bases left unmatched: 7. CDR1 ENHRY and CDR2 SYGVKD come from the germline V gene. The CDR3 covers 15 residues. CDR3 in DNA: TGTGCCATCAGCGTTCCGGGACAGGGGGCGTATGGCTACACCTTC. Residues: CAISVPGQGAYGYTF.

This chain joins TRBV7-3 and TRBJ2-6, with TRBD2 as a possible D gene (5 bases). The germline gives CDR1 SGHTA, CDR2 FQGTGA. The CDR3 totals 15 residues. With 6 bases removed from V and 0 bases from J, the gap between germline ends came to 9 bases. CDR3 DNA: TGTGCCAGCAGGAGGGATCTCTCTGGGGCCAACGTCCTGACTTTC. Protein: CASRRDLSGANVLTF.

CDR3: CSVETGGLGYTF. CDR3 nucleotides: TGCAGCGTTGAGACAGGGGGCCTTGGCTACACCTTC. The rearrangement links TRBV29-1 to TRBJ1-2; 10 bases align to TRBD1. This CDR3 contains 12 residues. Germline V gives CDR1 SQVTM, CDR2 ANQGSEA. Germline trimming cut 3 bases from V and 7 bases from J; bases unmatched to any gene: 2.

This sequence joins TRBV27 and TRBJ1-2; 7 bases line up with TRBD1. The V gene end was trimmed by 3 bases and the J gene end by 4 bases; junction bases not matched to a gene: 8. This CDR3 is built from 15 residues. Germline CDR1 and CDR2: MNHEY and SMNVEV (reference sequence). The CDR3 region is CASSLQGGEGYGYTF. As DNA, the CDR3 is TGTGCCAGCAGTTTGCAGGGGGGGGAGGGCTATGGCTACACCTTC.

The chain has TRBV13 and TRBJ1-1; D might be TRBD1 (5 bases). Trimming took off 6 bases at V and 4 bases at J, with 18 bases between the two ends. The CDR3 sequence is 15 residues long. The germline V gene has CDR1 PRHDT and CDR2 FYEKMQ (reference sequence). The CDR3 DNA reads TGTGCCAGCAGAAAGAATAAGGGGATAATCACTGAAGCTTTCTTT. Residues: CASRKNKGIITEAFF.

The chain joins TRBV16 to TRBJ2-7; 7 bases align to TRBD1. CDR3 size: 15 residues. Germline V gene sequence: CDR1 KGHSY, CDR2 FQNENV. V lost 2 bases to trimming and J lost 2 bases; unmatched junction nucleotides: 6. DNA of the CDR3: TGTGCCAGCAGCCAACGGGGACAGTTTCCCTACGAGCAGTACTTC. It encodes CASSQRGQFPYEQYF.

CDR3 protein: CASSLVIGVTEAFF. In nucleotides, the CDR3 is TGTGCCAGCAGCTTAGTAATCGGGGTTACTGAAGCTTTCTTT. The chain joins TRBV11-2 to TRBJ1-1, with unresolved D. The CDR3 covers 14 residues. V lost 1 base, J lost 5 bases, and 11 bases lay in between. In germline, CDR1 is SGHAT, CDR2 FQNNGV.

The chain joins TRBV18 to TRBJ2-7, with a weak D call TRBD1 (5 bases). Trimming left V 0 bases short and J 2 bases short, with 11 bases between. This CDR3 is 15 amino acids long. Germline V gives CDR1 KGHSH, CDR2 LQKENI. The CDR3 sequence is CASSPPVRVPYEQYF. CDR3 bases: TGTGCCAGCTCACCACCGGTCAGGGTACCCTACGAGCAGTACTTC.

This rearrangement joins TRBV29-1 to TRBJ2-2; D is perhaps TRBD1 (5 bases). Trimming took off 7 bases at V and 5 bases at J, with 11 bases between the two ends. The CDR3 loop spans 12 amino acids. The germline V gene encodes CDR1 SQVTM and CDR2 ANQGSEA. The CDR3 coding sequence is TGCAGCGGCACGAAGGGGACCGGGGAGCTGTTTTTT. It encodes CSGTKGTGELFF.

This CDR3 reads CASSIWPGMNTEAFF. In DNA, the CDR3 is TGTGCCAGTAGTATCTGGCCGGGAATGAACACTGAAGCTTTCTTT. This sequence joins TRBV19 and TRBJ1-1; D remains ambiguous. Germline CDR1 LNHDA, CDR2 SQIVND (reference sequence). The CDR3 sequence is 15 residues long. The germline V and J ends were trimmed by 3 bases and 0 bases, with 11 bases remaining between them.

This CDR3 reads CASSSDPSGAYGYTF. CDR3 sequence (DNA): TGTGCCAGCAGTTCCGATCCCTCAGGGGCCTATGGCTACACCTTC. The chain combines TRBV27 with TRBJ1-2; TRBD1 might be the D (6 bases). Germline lookup yields CDR1 MNHEY and CDR2 SMNVEV (reference sequence). Deletions cut 4 bases from V and 4 bases from J, with 16 bases between. This CDR3 spans 15 amino acids.

The chain recombines TRBV6-2 or TRBV6-3 with TRBJ2-7, with TRBD1 identical over 11 bases. Germline CDR1 reads MNHEY; CDR2 reads SVGEGT. V was pared by 0 bases and J by 5 bases, with 9 bases of the junction left unmatched. CDR3 length: 17 amino acids. This CDR3 is CASSYSTWTGGYHEQYF. The CDR3 coding sequence is TGTGCCAGCAGTTACTCGACGTGGACAGGGGGCTACCACGAGCAGTACTTC.

The chain couples TRBV18 to TRBJ1-1; D perhaps matches TRBD1 (6 bases). The germline CDR1 and CDR2 sequences are KGHSH and LQKENI. This CDR3 comprises 15 residues. Trimming cost V 4 bases and J 4 bases, with 16 bases left between them. CDR3 in amino acids: CASSQGGGRVTEAFF. The CDR3 DNA sequence: TGTGCCAGCTCACAGGGCGGGGGGCGCGTCACTGAAGCTTTCTTT. The full variable domain, completed using reference TRBV18 and TRBJ1-1, is NAGVMQNPRHLVRRRGQEARLRCSPMKGHSHVYWYRQLPEEGLKFMVYLQKENIIDESGMPKERFSAEFPKEGPSILRIQQVVRGDSAAYFCASSQGGGRVTEAFFGQGTRLTVV.